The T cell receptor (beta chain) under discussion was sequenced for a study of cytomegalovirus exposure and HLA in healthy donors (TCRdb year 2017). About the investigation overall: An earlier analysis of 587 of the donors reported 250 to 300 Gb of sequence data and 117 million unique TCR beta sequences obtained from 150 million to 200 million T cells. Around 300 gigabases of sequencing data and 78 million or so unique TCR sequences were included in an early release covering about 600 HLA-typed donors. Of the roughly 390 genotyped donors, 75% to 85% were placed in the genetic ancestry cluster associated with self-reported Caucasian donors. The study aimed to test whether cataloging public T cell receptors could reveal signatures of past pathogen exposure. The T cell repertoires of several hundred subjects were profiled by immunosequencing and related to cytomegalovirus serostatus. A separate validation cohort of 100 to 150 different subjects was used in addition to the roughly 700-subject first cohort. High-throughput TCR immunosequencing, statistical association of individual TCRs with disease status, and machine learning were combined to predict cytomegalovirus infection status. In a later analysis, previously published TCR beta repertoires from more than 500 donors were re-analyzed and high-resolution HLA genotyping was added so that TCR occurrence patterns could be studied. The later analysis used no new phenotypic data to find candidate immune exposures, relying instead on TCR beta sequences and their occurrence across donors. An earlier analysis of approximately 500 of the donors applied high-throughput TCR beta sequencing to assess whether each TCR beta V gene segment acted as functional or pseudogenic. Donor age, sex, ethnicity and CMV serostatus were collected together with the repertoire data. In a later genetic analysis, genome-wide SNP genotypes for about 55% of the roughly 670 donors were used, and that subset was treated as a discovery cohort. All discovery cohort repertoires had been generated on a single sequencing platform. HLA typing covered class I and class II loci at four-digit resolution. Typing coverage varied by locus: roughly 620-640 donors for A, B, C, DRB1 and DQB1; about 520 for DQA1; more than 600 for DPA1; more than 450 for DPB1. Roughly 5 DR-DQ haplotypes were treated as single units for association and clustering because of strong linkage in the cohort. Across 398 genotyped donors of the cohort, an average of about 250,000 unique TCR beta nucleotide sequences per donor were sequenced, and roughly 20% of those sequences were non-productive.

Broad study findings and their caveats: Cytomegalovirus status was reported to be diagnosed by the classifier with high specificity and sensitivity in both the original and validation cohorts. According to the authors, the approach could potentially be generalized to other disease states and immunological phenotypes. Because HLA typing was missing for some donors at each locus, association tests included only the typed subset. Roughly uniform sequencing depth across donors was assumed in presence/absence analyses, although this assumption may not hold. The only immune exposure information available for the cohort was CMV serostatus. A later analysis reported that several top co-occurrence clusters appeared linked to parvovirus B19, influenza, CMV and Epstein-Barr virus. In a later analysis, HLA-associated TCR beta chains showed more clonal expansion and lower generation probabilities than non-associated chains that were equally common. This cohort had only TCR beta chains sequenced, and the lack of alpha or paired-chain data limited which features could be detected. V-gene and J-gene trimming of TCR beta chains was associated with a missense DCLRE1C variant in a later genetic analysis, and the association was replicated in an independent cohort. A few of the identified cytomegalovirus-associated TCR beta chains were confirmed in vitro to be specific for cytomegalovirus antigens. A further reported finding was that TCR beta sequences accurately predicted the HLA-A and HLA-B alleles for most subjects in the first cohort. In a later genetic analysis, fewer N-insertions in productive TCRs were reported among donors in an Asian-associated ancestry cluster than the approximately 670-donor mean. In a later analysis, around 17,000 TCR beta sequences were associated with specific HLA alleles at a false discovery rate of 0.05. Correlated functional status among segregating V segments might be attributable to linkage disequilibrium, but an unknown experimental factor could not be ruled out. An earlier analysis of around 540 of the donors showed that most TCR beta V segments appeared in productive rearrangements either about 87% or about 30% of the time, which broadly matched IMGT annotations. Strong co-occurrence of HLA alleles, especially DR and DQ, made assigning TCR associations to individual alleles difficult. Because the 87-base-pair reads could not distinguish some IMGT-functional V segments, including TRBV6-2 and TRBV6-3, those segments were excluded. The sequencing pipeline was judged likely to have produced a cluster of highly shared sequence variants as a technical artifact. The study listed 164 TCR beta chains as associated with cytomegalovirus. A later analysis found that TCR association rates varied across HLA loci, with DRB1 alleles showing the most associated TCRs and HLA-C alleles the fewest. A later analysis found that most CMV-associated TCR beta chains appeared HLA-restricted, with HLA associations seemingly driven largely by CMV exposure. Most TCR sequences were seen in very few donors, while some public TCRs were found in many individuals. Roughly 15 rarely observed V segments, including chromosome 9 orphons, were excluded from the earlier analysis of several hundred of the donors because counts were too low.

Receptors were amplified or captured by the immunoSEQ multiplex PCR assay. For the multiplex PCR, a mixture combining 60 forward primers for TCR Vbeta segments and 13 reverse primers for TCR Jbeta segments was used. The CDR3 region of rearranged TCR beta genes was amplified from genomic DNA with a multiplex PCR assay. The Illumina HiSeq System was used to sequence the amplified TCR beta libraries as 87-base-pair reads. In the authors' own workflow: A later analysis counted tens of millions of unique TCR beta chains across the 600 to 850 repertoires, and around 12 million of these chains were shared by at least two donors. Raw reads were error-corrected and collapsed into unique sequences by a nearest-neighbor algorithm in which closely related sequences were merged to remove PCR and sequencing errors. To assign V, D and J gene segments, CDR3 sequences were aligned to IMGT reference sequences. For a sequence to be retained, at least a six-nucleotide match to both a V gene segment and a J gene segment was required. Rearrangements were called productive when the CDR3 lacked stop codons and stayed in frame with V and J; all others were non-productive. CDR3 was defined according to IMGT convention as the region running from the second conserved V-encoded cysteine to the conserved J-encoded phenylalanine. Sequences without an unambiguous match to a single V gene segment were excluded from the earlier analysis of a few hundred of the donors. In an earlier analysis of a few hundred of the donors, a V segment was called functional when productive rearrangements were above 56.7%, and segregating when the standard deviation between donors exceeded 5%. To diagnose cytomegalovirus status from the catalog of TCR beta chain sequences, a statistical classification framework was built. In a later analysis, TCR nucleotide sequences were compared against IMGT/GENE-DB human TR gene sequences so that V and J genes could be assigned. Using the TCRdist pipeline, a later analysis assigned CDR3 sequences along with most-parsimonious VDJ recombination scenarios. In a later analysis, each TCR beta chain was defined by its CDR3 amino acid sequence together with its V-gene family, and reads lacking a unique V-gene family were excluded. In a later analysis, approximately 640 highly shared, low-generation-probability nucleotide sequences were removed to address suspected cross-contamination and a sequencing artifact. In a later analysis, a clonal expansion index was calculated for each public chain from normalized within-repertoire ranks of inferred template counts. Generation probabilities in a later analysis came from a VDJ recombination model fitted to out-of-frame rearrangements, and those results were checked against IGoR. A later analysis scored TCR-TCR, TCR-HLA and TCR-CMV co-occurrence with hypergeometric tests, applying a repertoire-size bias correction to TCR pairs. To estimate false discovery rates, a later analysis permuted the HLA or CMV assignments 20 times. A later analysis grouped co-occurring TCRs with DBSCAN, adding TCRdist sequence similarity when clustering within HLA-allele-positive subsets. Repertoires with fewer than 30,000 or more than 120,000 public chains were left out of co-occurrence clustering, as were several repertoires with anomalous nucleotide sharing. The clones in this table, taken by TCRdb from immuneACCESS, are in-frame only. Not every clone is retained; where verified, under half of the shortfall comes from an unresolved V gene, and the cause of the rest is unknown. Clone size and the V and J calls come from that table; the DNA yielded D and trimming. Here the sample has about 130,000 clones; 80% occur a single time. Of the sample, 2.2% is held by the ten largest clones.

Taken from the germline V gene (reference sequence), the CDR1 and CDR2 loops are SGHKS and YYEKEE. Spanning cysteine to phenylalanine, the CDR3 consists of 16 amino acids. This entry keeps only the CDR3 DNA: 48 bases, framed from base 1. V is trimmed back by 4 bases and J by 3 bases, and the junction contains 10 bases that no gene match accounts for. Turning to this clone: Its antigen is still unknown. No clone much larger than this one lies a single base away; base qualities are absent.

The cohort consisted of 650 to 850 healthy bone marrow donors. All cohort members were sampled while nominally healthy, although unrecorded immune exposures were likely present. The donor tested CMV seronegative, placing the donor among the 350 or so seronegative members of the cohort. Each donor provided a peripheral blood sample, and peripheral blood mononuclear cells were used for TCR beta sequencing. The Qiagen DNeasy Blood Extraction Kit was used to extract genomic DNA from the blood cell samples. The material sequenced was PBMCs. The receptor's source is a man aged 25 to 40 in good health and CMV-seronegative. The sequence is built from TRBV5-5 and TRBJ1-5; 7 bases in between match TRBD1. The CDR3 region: CASSPRTGDVNQPQHF. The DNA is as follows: TGTGCCAGCAGCCCTAGAACAGGGGACGTCAATCAGCCCCAGCATTTT.